The 9 T cell receptor beta chains listed next were all sequenced from one sample in a study of cytomegalovirus exposure and HLA in healthy donors. Use of 60 Vbeta and 13 Jbeta primers characterized the PCR. Using immunoSEQ multiplex PCR, the repertoire was profiled, and TCRdb retains in-frame clones only, with some absent. The profile shows 190,000 or so clones, about 83% of them singletons. Sequencing input: PBMCs. The source is a woman aged 50 to 65 in good health and CMV-seropositive.

The J gene is TRBJ2-5, the V gene TRBV7-9; D possibly corresponds to TRBD1 (7 bases). The CDR3 loop spans 13 amino acids. The V gene lost 5 bases and the J gene lost 5 bases, with 12 bases spanning the gap. From germline, CDR1 is SEHNR and CDR2 FQNEAQ (reference sequence). The DNA of the CDR3 is TGTGCCAGCAGCCCAGGGGGGCTCGAGACCCAGTACTTC. Translating it yields CASSPGGLETQYF.

This chain connects TRBV4-1 to TRBJ2-5; tentatively, D is TRBD2 (6 bases). This CDR3 comprises 14 residues. V shed 3 bases and J shed 5 bases, with 13 bases lying between them. Per the germline V gene, CDR1 is MGHRA and CDR2 is YSYEKL. The CDR3 region is CASSQWRDPETQYF. The CDR3, as DNA: TGCGCCAGCAGCCAGTGGCGGGACCCGGAGACCCAGTACTTC.

CDR3: CASSPGTSSYNEQFF. The DNA of the CDR3 is TGTGCCAGCAGTCCCGGGACTAGCAGCTACAATGAGCAGTTCTTC. This chain connects TRBV27 to TRBJ2-1; 9 bases are shared with TRBD2. V trimming: 5 bases; J trimming: 3 bases; junction bases outside the gene matches: 5. CDR3 length: 15 amino acids. Germline CDR1 MNHEY, CDR2 SMNVEV (reference sequence).

This clone was detected only once. This chain links TRBV18 with TRBJ1-2; 10 positions agree with TRBD1. Trimming removed 3 bases from V and 6 bases from J; junction bases left unmatched: 16. Germline V gene sequence: CDR1 KGHSH, CDR2 LQKENI. The CDR3 loop spans 18 amino acids. Here the CDR3 reads CASSPERDRGVRGDGYTF. As DNA, the CDR3 is TGTGCCAGCTCACCTGAGAGGGACAGGGGCGTTCGTGGGGATGGCTACACCTTC.

The rearrangement uses TRBV6-6 and TRBJ2-2, with a weak D call TRBD2 (5 bases). Trimming took 7 bases from V and 0 from J, leaving 9 bases between them. Germline V gives CDR1 MNHNY, CDR2 SVGAGI (reference sequence). The CDR3 length is 14 residues. The CDR3 sequence: CASNKRSNTGELFF. CDR3 bases: TGTGCCAGCAACAAGCGGTCGAACACCGGGGAGCTGTTTTTT.

This chain uses TRBV9 with TRBJ2-1; D is perhaps TRBD2 (6 bases). The CDR3 extends over 15 amino acids. V lost 0 bases and J lost 5, with 12 bases in between. Germline CDR1 reads SGDLS; CDR2 reads YYNGEE. CDR3 region: CASSVEIGGNNEQFF. The CDR3 coding sequence is TGTGCCAGCAGCGTAGAGATAGGAGGGAACAATGAGCAGTTCTTC.

The chain has TRBV7-9 and TRBJ1-1; D gene ambiguous. The V gene lost 5 bases and the J gene lost 4 bases, with 17 bases spanning the gap. Germline lookup yields CDR1 SEHNR and CDR2 FQNEAQ (reference sequence). This CDR3 spans 15 amino acids. The CDR3 is CASSRTGYEGTEAFF. CDR3 nucleotide sequence: TGTGCCAGCAGCAGGACTGGTTATGAGGGCACTGAAGCTTTCTTT.

The V gene is TRBV5-6, the J gene TRBJ2-4, with D possibly being TRBD1 (5 bases). The CDR3 totals 12 residues. V was clipped by 4 bases and J by 10 bases, with 12 bases between them. Germline values: CDR1 SGHDT, CDR2 YYEEEE. CDR3 sequence reads: CASSLGAGIQYF. The CDR3 DNA reads TGTGCCAGCAGCCTTGGGGCAGGTATTCAGTACTTC.

The chain carries TRBV27 and TRBJ1-4, with D hard to call. Germline V gene data show CDR1 as MNHEY and CDR2 as SMNVEV (reference sequence). V was cut by 4 bases and J by 2 bases, with 8 bases left in between. The CDR3 is 14 residues long. CDR3: CASSSAATNEKLFF. The CDR3 coding sequence is TGTGCCAGCAGTTCGGCAGCGACTAATGAAAAACTGTTTTTT.